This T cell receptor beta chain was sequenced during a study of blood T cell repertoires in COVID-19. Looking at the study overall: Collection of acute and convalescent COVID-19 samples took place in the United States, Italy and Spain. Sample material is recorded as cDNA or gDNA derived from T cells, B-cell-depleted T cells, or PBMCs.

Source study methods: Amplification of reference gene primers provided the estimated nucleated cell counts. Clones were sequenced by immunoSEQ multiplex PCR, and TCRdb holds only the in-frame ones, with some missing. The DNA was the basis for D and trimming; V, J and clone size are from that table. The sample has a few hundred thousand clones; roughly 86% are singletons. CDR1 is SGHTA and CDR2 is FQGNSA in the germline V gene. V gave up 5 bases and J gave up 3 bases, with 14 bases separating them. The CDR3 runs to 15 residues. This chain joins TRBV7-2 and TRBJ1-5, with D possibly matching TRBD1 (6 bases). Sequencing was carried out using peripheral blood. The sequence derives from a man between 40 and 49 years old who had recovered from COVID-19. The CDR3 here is CASSATGGNNQPQHF. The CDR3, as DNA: TGTGCCAGCAGCGCGACAGGCGGCAACAATCAGCCCCAGCATTTT.